This TCR beta chain was identified in a study of CD8 T cells in Susac syndrome (dated by TCRdb to 2018 to 2020). With regard to the full study: The study used repertoire sequencing to test whether antigen drove CD8+ T cell activation and differentiation in Susac syndrome. The paper as a whole reports these results and caveats: The TCR sequencing and HLA analysis was acknowledged to have included a relatively small number of individuals.

Comment on this clonotype: Its antigen remains unidentified. No base quality values were provided; no much bigger clone lies one nucleotide off.

RNA was extracted using the RNeasy kit, and roughly 0.45 to 1 microgram was reverse transcribed with random hexamers. TCR beta CDR3 regions were amplified with the immunoSEQ multiplex PCR assay covering 54 Vbeta and 13 Jbeta segments. To correct PCR amplification bias, a synthetic template baseline was used for both primer optimization and computational correction. Per the original workflow: Reads were assigned to V, D and J genes according to IMGT and analyzed in immunoSEQ Analyzer, with only productive sequences retained. Clonality was calculated as one minus the Shannon entropy normalized by log2 of the number of productive unique sequences. Public and private clones were assessed among the 100 most prevalent clones of each patient and control. A clone was defined as Susac-specific if it was absent from the healthy and MS cohorts, from some 980 published viral clones and from other ImmuneACCESS disease sequences. Using fastp trimming at Q25 and MiXCR clonotype assembly, TCRdb reanalyzed the public sequencing data and kept in-frame beta chains. Every entry covers one CDR3 protein and lists the most common genes and DNA from its rows. The V and J calls and clone size come from TCRdb's table, not from the authors' own analysis. The sample has about 150,000 distinct CDR3 sequences on record, approximately 94% of them singletons. The ten largest make up about 0.088% of the sample.

Peripheral blood CD8+ and CD4+ T cells from healthy donors, Susac syndrome patients and multiple sclerosis patients were profiled using high-throughput TCR beta sequencing. Treatment-naive patients with stable or active relapsing-remitting disease fulfilling revised McDonald criteria were used as multiple sclerosis controls. CD8+ TEMRA cells were enriched by FACS, while bulk CD8+ and CD4+ T cells were purified by magnetic negative isolation. Blood was collected in EDTA tubes and processed within 24 hours, with PBMCs isolated through density gradient centrifugation. PBMCs intended for TCR sequencing were cryopreserved in liquid nitrogen and thawed later in a water bath at 37 degrees C. A purity of at least 90% was achieved for sorted or isolated CD4+, CD8+ and CD8+ TEMRA cells. The clonotype was recovered from a human donor with multiple sclerosis. Sample: CD4+ T cells from PBMCs.

The CDR3 is CASRAGWNSPLHF. At the DNA level, the sequence is TGTGCCAGCAGGGCAGGGTGGAATTCACCCCTCCACTTT. Rearrangement joined TRBV27 to TRBJ1-6, with TRBD1 perhaps the D gene, on 5 matching bases. The junction shows trimming of 6 bases on V and 7 bases on J, plus 10 bases between the germline ends. The CDR3 goes from the cysteine to the phenylalanine over 13 residues. Solely the CDR3 DNA is kept, with 39 bases framed from the first base. CDR1 and CDR2 are drawn from the germline V gene (reference sequence): MNHEY, SMNVEV.